The source of this T cell receptor (beta chain) is a study of blood T cell repertoires in COVID-19. Germline-derived CDR1 and CDR2 are SNHLY and FYNNEI. Unmatched junction bases numbered 7, after V lost 10 bases and J lost 3 bases. The CDR3 covers 13 residues. Per the original methods: Cell counts per sample came from amplifying reference gene primers. Clones were read by immunoSEQ multiplex PCR, and TCRdb kept only the in-frame ones, dropping some. V and J calls and clone size come straight from that table; D and trimming were deduced from the DNA. Of nearly 100,000 clones in the sample, approximately 80% were seen once.

Sequencing was done on a sample of peripheral blood. This clonotype was obtained from an older man with acute or convalescent COVID-19. This chain connects TRBV2 to TRBJ1-1, with TRBD1 identical over 8 bases. DNA of the CDR3: TGTGCCACCCTTAGGACAGGGCACACTGAAGCTTTCTTT. Residues: CATLRTGHTEAFF.